One and the same sample provided the 12 T cell receptor beta chains below, sequenced in a study of cytomegalovirus exposure and HLA in healthy donors. Some clones are missing from TCRdb's copy, which holds only in-frame ones; the method was immunoSEQ multiplex PCR. The sample shows tens of thousands of clones, approximately 90% of them seen only once. Sequencing was carried out using PBMCs. The receptor source for this set is a man aged 18 to 29 in good health and CMV-seronegative.

The V gene is TRBV12-5, the J gene TRBJ1-2; 11 positions match TRBD1. The CDR3 contains 16 residues. Unmatched junction bases numbered 8, after V lost 4 bases and J lost 4 bases. Germline loops: CDR1 LGHNT, CDR2 FRNRAP. CDR3 DNA sequence: TGTGCTAGTGGTTCTGGACAGGGGGCCGAGATCTATGGCTACACCTTC. Protein product: CASGSGQGAEIYGYTF.

The chain is built from TRBV7-2 and TRBJ2-5; 8 bases are a match to TRBD1. The CDR3 covers 15 residues. The ends lost 3 bases at V and 3 bases at J; junction bases unmatched: 6. CDR1 is SGHTA, CDR2 FQGNSA, per germline. The CDR3 region has the DNA TGTGCCAGCAGCTTCCGGACAGGGACAAAAGAGACCCAGTACTTC. Its translation: CASSFRTGTKETQYF.

This clone has only a few counts. The chain recombines TRBV11-2 with TRBJ2-7; 9 nucleotides align to TRBD2. Germline lookup yields CDR1 SGHAT and CDR2 FQNNGV. With 3 bases clipped from V and 2 bases from J, the junction kept 5 bases outside the gene matches. The CDR3 sequence is 15 residues long. The CDR3 protein is CASSLASGATYEQYF. For the CDR3, the DNA is TGTGCCAGCAGCTTGGCTAGCGGGGCCACCTACGAGCAGTACTTC.

The rearrangement uses TRBV7-8 and TRBJ2-2; 8 bases match TRBD1. V dropped 2 bases and J dropped 0; count of bases not matched to a gene: 14. The CDR3 length is 20 residues. CDR1 is SGHVS and CDR2 is FQNEAQ in the germline V gene. The CDR3: CASSLIVRDLTGANTGELFF. The CDR3 DNA follows: TGTGCCAGCAGCTTAATAGTACGGGATTTGACAGGGGCGAACACCGGGGAGCTGTTTTTT.

The chain employs TRBV7-3 and TRBJ2-2, with a possible D match to TRBD2 (7 bases). With 1 base removed from V and 2 bases from J, the gap between germline ends came to 11 bases. The germline V gene encodes CDR1 SGHTA and CDR2 FQGTGA. The CDR3 is 16 amino acids. The CDR3 protein is CASSLIGGQNTGELFF. CDR3 sequence (DNA): TGTGCCAGCAGCTTAATCGGGGGGCAAAACACCGGGGAGCTGTTTTTT.

This clone is a singleton in its sample. The V and J genes are TRBV5-1 and TRBJ2-1; 11 bases line up with TRBD2. Germline CDR1 SGHRS, CDR2 YFSETQ. The CDR3 has 15 amino acids. The V segment lost 4 bases and the J segment 6 bases; nucleotides outside the gene matches: 6. The CDR3 DNA sequence: TGCGCCAGCAGCACTTTAGCGGGAGGGACCAATGAGCAGTTCTTC. Protein sequence: CASSTLAGGTNEQFF.

The V and J genes are TRBV27 and TRBJ2-1, with 13 bases identical to TRBD2. The junction had 12 bases not matched to a gene; V was cut back by 5 bases and J by 11 bases. The CDR3 extends over 16 amino acids. Germline-derived CDR1 and CDR2 are MNHEY and SMNVEV (reference sequence). The CDR3 spells CASSGGLAGEPLQQFF. As DNA, the CDR3 is TGTGCCAGCAGTGGAGGACTAGCGGGAGAGCCACTCCAGCAGTTCTTC.

The table lists this clone with a count of one. Here the CDR3 omits its conserved ending phenylalanine or tryptophan, so a read error is the likely source. No DNA is shown, since the ends of the CDR3 on it are uncertain; the CDR3 is the one TCRdb lists. CDR3 residues: CASSPPGQGIFLAGII. The gene calls are TRBV28 and TRBJ2-7; the D call in the table, TRBD2, was not verified against the DNA. A total of 16 residues make up the CDR3, ends included. CDR1 is MDHEN and CDR2 is SYDVKM in the germline V gene.

The genes are TRBV10-3 and TRBJ2-1; 7 bases are a match to TRBD1. V was pared by 10 bases and J by 8 bases, with 8 bases of the junction left unmatched. Germline V gene data show CDR1 as ENHRY and CDR2 as SYGVKD. The CDR3 loop spans 12 amino acids. CDR3 sequence (DNA): TGTGCCACCCGGGAAGGGGGCTATGAGCAGTTCTTC. This translates into CATREGGYEQFF.

The chain links TRBV6-6 to TRBJ2-5; D gene ambiguous. The V gene's germline CDR1 is MNHNY and CDR2 SVGAGI (reference sequence). V lost 6 bases to trimming and J lost 3 bases, with 17 bases between them. The CDR3 totals 15 residues. The CDR3 bases are TGTGCCAGCAGCCGCACGGGTAATGGCGAAGAGACCCAGTACTTC. Amino acids: CASSRTGNGEETQYF.

This clone was counted a few times. The CDR3 reads CASSQVGGLYGYTF. In DNA form, the CDR3 reads TGTGCCAGCAGCCAAGTGGGAGGCCTCTACGGCTACACCTTC. The chain carries TRBV14 and TRBJ1-2; no clear D. Germline V gene data show CDR1 as SGHDN and CDR2 as FVKESK. This CDR3 region has 14 residues. The V gene lost 1 base and the J gene lost 8 bases, with 14 bases spanning the gap.

The chain couples TRBV4-3 to TRBJ2-7; D is undetermined. V was shortened by 0 bases and J by 4 bases, with 16 bases between the two germline ends. The CDR3 is 16 residues long. CDR1 is LGHNA, CDR2 YSLEER, per germline. CDR3 coding DNA: TGCGCCAGCAGCCAAGATTTTGGCCAGGCCGGTTACGAGCAGTACTTC. Protein sequence: CASSQDFGQAGYEQYF.